This TCR beta chain stems from a study of cytomegalovirus exposure and HLA in healthy donors. Points from the study as a whole: The classifier reportedly diagnosed cytomegalovirus status with high sensitivity and specificity. Sequencing artifact likely explains a cluster of highly shared sequence variants.

Deletions cut 8 bases from V and 9 bases from J, with 13 bases between. Germline values: CDR1 SGHRS, CDR2 YFSETQ. The CDR3 totals 11 residues. Comment on this clone: Its target is unknown.

Amplification used 60 Vbeta primers and 13 Jbeta primers. Assay used: immunoSEQ multiplex PCR; TCRdb lists only in-frame clones, some missing. This table has some 190,000 clones, around 76% appearing once. Sample: PBMCs. The clonotype comes from a man aged 40-49 years in good health and CMV-seronegative. The chain is built from TRBV5-1 and TRBJ2-3; D is ambiguous. The CDR3 bases are TGCGCCAGTCGCGGAGAAAGGACGCAGTATTTT. As protein: CASRGERTQYF.